This TCR beta chain was sequenced in a study of blood T cell repertoires in COVID-19. V lost 5 bases and J 3 bases, leaving 14 bases between the germline ends. The CDR3 covers 14 residues. Germline lookup yields CDR1 SNHLY and CDR2 FYNNEI. Methods used by the authors: Reference gene primers were amplified, and this amplification served to estimate nucleated cell counts. Sequencing was performed with immunoSEQ multiplex PCR; in TCRdb, only in-frame clones are kept and a portion is missing. The V and J calls and clone size come from that table; D and trimming were worked out from the DNA. The data show about 230,000 clones, 83% seen once.

The chain uses TRBV2 and TRBJ2-7, with no clear D. This sequence was found in a woman aged 30 to 39 with COVID-19, enrolled during active disease. The sequencing sample was made of peripheral blood. CDR3 bases: TGTGCCAGCAGTTCGGATAGGCGGATCTACGAGCAGTACTTC. Protein sequence: CASSSDRRIYEQYF.